A selection of T cell receptor beta chains follows, all from one sample in a study of PD-1 blockade in classical Hodgkin lymphoma. Using immunoSEQ multiplex PCR, the repertoire was profiled, and TCRdb retains in-frame clones only, with some absent. Here the sample spans 34,000 or so clones, roughly 90% being singletons. This sample comprised CD4+ T cells from blood, obtained before the fourth cycle of nivolumab. The receptor source for this set is a human donor with classical Hodgkin lymphoma. CDR3s include the opening cysteine and the closing phenylalanine or tryptophan. Fields, in order: V gene, D gene, clone size, J gene, CDR3 DNA, CDR3 protein. The D gene is left open where the match is weak. Part of the rows lack a size; the others show once, few, many or a class for expanded clones.

v_gene: TRBV28
d_gene: TRBD1
abundance: .
j_gene: TRBJ2-7
CDR3nt: TGTGCCAGCAGCCCCCTTGGGACAGGGTCTCACGAGCAGTACTTC
CDR3aa: CASSPLGTGSHEQYF

v_gene: TRBV29-1
d_gene: TRBD2
abundance: once
j_gene: TRBJ2-1
CDR3nt: TGCAGCGCCGGACTAGCGGACAATGAGCAGTTCTTC
CDR3aa: CSAGLADNEQFF

v_gene: TRBV6-6
d_gene: .
abundance: .
j_gene: TRBJ2-1
CDR3nt: TGTGCCAGCAGTTACTATCGCGGTGGTGAGCAGTTCTTC
CDR3aa: CASSYYRGGEQFF

v_gene: TRBV5-6
d_gene: TRBD1
abundance: .
j_gene: TRBJ1-5
CDR3nt: TGTGCCAGCAGCTCCGGGACAGGGGGCAAGAATCAGCCCCAGCATTTT
CDR3aa: CASSSGTGGKNQPQHF

v_gene: TRBV27
d_gene: TRBD2
abundance: .
j_gene: TRBJ2-3
CDR3nt: TGTGCCAGCAGCCGGACTAGCGGGAGTACAGATACGCAGTATTTT
CDR3aa: CASSRTSGSTDTQYF

v_gene: TRBV30
d_gene: TRBD1
abundance: .
j_gene: TRBJ2-7
CDR3nt: TGTGCCTGGAGTGTACCGGGACAGGGTGGCTACGAGCAGTACTTC
CDR3aa: CAWSVPGQGGYEQYF

v_gene: TRBV7-8
d_gene: .
abundance: .
j_gene: TRBJ1-1
CDR3nt: TGTGCCAGCAGCTTAAAGGGGAGGACCACTGAAGCTTTCTTT
CDR3aa: CASSLKGRTTEAFF

v_gene: TRBV6-5
d_gene: .
abundance: .
j_gene: TRBJ2-7
CDR3nt: TGTGCCAGCGGCGGTTTTTCCAACGAGCAGTACTTC
CDR3aa: CASGGFSNEQYF

v_gene: TRBV11-2
d_gene: .
abundance: .
j_gene: TRBJ1-2
CDR3nt: TGTGCCAGCTCCCGGGACATCTATGGCTACACCTTC
CDR3aa: CASSRDIYGYTF

v_gene: TRBV30
d_gene: .
abundance: few
j_gene: TRBJ2-3
CDR3nt: TGTGCCTGGATCGACGGCTATACGCAGTATTTT
CDR3aa: CAWIDGYTQYF

v_gene: TRBV10-3
d_gene: TRBD1
abundance: .
j_gene: TRBJ2-6
CDR3nt: TGTGCCATCCACCCGACTAGGGGACAGGGATCAGCTGGGGCCAACGTCCTGACTTTC
CDR3aa: CAIHPTRGQGSAGANVLTF

v_gene: TRBV29-1
d_gene: TRBD1
abundance: .
j_gene: TRBJ2-7
CDR3nt: TGCAGCGTTGAGGGACAGGGAGTCTACGAGCAGTACTTC
CDR3aa: CSVEGQGVYEQYF

v_gene: TRBV6-5
d_gene: .
abundance: .
j_gene: TRBJ2-2
CDR3nt: TGTGCCAGCAAGCGGAGGGAGACCGGGGAGCTGTTTTTT
CDR3aa: CASKRRETGELFF

v_gene: TRBV9
d_gene: .
abundance: once
j_gene: TRBJ2-5
CDR3nt: TGTGCCAGCAGCGAACCTTCGGCAAAGACCCAGTACTTC
CDR3aa: CASSEPSAKTQYF

v_gene: TRBV9
d_gene: .
abundance: .
j_gene: TRBJ1-5
CDR3nt: TGTGCCAGCAGCGCCGAAGGGATACAAGCGGATCAGCCCCAGCATTTT
CDR3aa: CASSAEGIQADQPQHF

v_gene: TRBV6-6
d_gene: .
abundance: .
j_gene: TRBJ1-1
CDR3nt: TGTGCCAGCAGTTACGCGGGGAACACTGAAGCTTTCTTT
CDR3aa: CASSYAGNTEAFF